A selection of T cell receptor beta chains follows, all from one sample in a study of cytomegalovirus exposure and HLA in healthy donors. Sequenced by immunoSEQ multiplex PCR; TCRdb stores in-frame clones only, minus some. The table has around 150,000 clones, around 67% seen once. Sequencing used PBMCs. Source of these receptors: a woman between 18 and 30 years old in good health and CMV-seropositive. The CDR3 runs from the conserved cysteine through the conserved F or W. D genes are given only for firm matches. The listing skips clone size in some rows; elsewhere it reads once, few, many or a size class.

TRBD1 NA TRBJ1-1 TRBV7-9 CASSFQGANTEAFF TGTGCCAGCAGCTTTCAGGGGGCGAACACTGAAGCTTTCTTT
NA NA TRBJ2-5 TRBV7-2 CASAPDSWQETQYF TGTGCCAGCGCCCCCGATAGCTGGCAAGAGACCCAGTACTTC
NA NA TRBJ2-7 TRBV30 CAWSGGGSSYEQYF TGTGCCTGGAGTGGGGGCGGAAGCTCCTACGAGCAGTACTTC
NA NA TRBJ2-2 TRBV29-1 CSVGQLNTGELFF TGCAGCGTTGGACAGCTGAACACCGGGGAGCTGTTTTTT
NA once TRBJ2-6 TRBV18 CASYSNSGANVLTF TGTGCCAGCTACTCTAACTCTGGGGCCAACGTCCTGACTTTC
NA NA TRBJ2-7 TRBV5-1 CASSELARNYEQYF TGCGCCAGCAGCGAACTAGCCCGAAACTACGAGCAGTACTTC
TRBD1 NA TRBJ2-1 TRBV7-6 CASSLWDRGDEQFF TGTGCCAGCAGCTTATGGGACAGGGGAGATGAGCAGTTCTTC
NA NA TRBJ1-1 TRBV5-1 CASSLVIVPNTEAFF TGCGCCAGCAGCTTGGTGATAGTACCGAACACTGAAGCTTTCTTT
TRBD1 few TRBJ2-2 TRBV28 CASSPLGQGNTGELFF TGTGCCAGCAGCCCATTGGGACAGGGGAACACCGGGGAGCTGTTTTTT
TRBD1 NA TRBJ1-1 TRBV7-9 CASRETGQGGTEAFF TGTGCCAGCAGAGAGACAGGACAGGGAGGCACTGAAGCTTTCTTT
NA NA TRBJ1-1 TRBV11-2 CASSLVVFPDTEAFF TGTGCCAGCAGCTTAGTTGTGTTCCCCGACACTGAAGCTTTCTTT
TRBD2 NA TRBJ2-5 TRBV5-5 CASSFWGGRETQYF TGTGCCAGCAGCTTCTGGGGGGGAAGAGAGACCCAGTACTTC
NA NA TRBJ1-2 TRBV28 CASSSPRVLNYGYTF TGTGCCAGCAGTTCCCCTCGGGTCCTTAACTATGGCTACACCTTC
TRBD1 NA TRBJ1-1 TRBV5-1 CASQGGANPTEAFF TGCGCCTCGCAAGGGGGCGCGAATCCCACTGAAGCTTTCTTT
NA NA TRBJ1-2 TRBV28 CASSISGSDGYTF TGTGCCAGCAGTATATCAGGGTCTGATGGCTACACCTTC
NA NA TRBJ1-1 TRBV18 CASSKTGKTEAFF TGTGCCAGCTCCAAAACAGGGAAAACTGAAGCTTTCTTT
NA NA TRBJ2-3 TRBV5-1 CASSMPSGTDTQYF TGCGCCAGCAGCATGCCTTCAGGGACAGATACGCAGTATTTT
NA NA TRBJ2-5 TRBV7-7 CASSLSGSTQETQYF TGTGCTAGCAGCCTGAGCGGGTCCACACAAGAGACCCAGTACTTC
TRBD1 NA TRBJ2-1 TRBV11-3 CASSLQGVNEQFF TGTGCCAGCAGCCTCCAGGGGGTCAATGAGCAGTTCTTC
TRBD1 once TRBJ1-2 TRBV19 CASSIDLAFGTGDYGYTF TGTGCCAGTAGTATAGATTTAGCTTTTGGGACAGGCGACTATGGCTACACCTTC
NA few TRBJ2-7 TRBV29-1 CSAVSGAYEQYF TGCAGCGCCGTTAGCGGAGCCTACGAGCAGTACTTC
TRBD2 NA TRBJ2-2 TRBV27 CASSLSIGLALGGELFF TGTGCCAGCAGTTTATCGATCGGACTAGCTTTAGGCGGGGAGCTGTTTTTT
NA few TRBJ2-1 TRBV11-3 CASSLVGTANNEQFF TGTGCCAGCAGCTTAGTAGGGACTGCGAATAATGAGCAGTTCTTC
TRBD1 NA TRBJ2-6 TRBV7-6 CASSLGAGGISGANVLTF TGTGCCAGCAGCTTGGGGGCAGGGGGAATCTCTGGGGCCAACGTCCTGACTTTC
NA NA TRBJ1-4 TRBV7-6 CASSLAGSLNEKLFF TGTGCCAGCAGCCTAGCCGGGTCTCTTAATGAAAAACTGTTTTTT
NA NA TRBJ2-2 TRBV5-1 CASSFRQGGELFF TGCGCCAGCAGTTTTAGGCAGGGAGGGGAGCTGTTTTTT
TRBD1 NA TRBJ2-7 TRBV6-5 CASSYSQGAGEQYF TGTGCCAGCAGTTACTCACAGGGGGCGGGCGAGCAGTACTTC
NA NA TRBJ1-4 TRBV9 CASGRRQTNEKLFF TGTGCCAGCGGGCGGAGGCAAACTAATGAAAAACTGTTTTTT
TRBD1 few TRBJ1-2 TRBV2 CARTLTRGAGGYTF TGTGCCAGGACTTTGACCAGGGGGGCGGGAGGCTACACCTTC
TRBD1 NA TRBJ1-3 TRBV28 CASSSGQSSGNTIYF TGTGCCAGCAGTTCGGGACAGAGCTCTGGAAACACCATATATTTT
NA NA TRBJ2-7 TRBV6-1 CASSEYRDEQYF TGTGCCAGCAGTGAATACAGGGACGAGCAGTACTTC
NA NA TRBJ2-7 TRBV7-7 CASSLAWDSLTYEQYF TGTGCTAGCAGCTTAGCTTGGGACTCCTTGACCTACGAGCAGTACTTC
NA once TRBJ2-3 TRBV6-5 CASSLQGGPTDTQYF TGTGCCAGCAGTCTCCAGGGGGGACCCACAGATACGCAGTATTTT
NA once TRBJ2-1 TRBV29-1 CSVGLAQSSYNEQFF TGCAGCGTTGGGCTAGCCCAGAGCTCCTACAATGAGCAGTTCTTC
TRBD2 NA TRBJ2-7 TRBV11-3 CASSRSGTYEQYF TGTGCCAGCAGCCGAAGCGGGACCTACGAGCAGTACTTC
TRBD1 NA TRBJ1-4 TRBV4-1 CASSQDWGQGEEKLFF TGCGCCAGCAGCCAAGATTGGGGACAGGGGGAGGAAAAACTGTTTTTT
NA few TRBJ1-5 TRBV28 CASSWSLNQPQHF TGTGCCAGCAGTTGGAGCCTTAATCAGCCCCAGCATTTT
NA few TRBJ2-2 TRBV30 CAWSPWDTGAGGELFF TGTGCCTGGAGTCCTTGGGACACCGGGGCAGGCGGGGAGCTGTTTTTT
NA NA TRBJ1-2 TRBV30 CAWNRLIGYPF TGTGCCTGGAACAGGCTTATTGGCTACCCCTTC
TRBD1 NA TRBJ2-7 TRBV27 CASSTTGLGSYEQYF TGTGCCAGCAGTACGACAGGGTTGGGGTCCTACGAGCAGTACTTC
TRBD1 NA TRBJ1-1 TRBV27 CASRLGQGLNTEAFF TGTGCCAGCAGACTGGGACAGGGATTGAACACTGAAGCTTTCTTT
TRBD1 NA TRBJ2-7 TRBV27 CASSLSGTAYEQYF TGTGCCAGCAGTTTATCCGGGACAGCCTACGAGCAGTACTTC
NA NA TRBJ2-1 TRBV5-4 CASSSSGWEQFF TGTGCCAGCAGCTCTTCCGGTTGGGAGCAGTTCTTC
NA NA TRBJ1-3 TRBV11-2 CASSLGLQYSGNTIYF TGTGCCAGCAGCTTAGGTCTACAGTACTCTGGAAACACCATATATTTT
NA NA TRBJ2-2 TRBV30 CAWSVQTHGELFF TGTGCCTGGAGTGTACAGACCCACGGGGAGCTGTTTTTT
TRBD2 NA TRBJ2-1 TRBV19 CASSIVGLADYNEQFF TGTGCCAGTAGTATAGTAGGGCTAGCGGACTACAATGAGCAGTTCTTC
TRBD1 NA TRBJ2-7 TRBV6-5 CASRRGQGIPYEQYF TGTGCCAGCAGGCGGGGACAGGGAATACCCTACGAGCAGTACTTC
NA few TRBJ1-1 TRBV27 CASSLTQSLLENTEAFF TGTGCCAGCAGTCTGACACAATCCCTCCTCGAGAACACTGAAGCTTTCTTT
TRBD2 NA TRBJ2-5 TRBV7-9 CASKLAGIQETQYF TGTGCCAGCAAGCTAGCGGGCATCCAAGAGACCCAGTACTTC
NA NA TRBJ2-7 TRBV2 CASTQLGLGGYEQYF TGTGCCAGCACCCAATTAGGACTAGGGGGTTACGAGCAGTACTTC
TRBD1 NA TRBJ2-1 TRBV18 CASSPLGQGVDEQFF TGTGCCAGCTCACCGTTGGGACAGGGAGTCGATGAGCAGTTCTTC
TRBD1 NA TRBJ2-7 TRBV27 CASNLNRGTYEQYF TGTGCCAGCAATCTCAACAGGGGAACCTACGAGCAGTACTTC
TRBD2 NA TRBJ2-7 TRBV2 CASSGLAGGSYEQYF TGTGCCAGCAGTGGACTAGCGGGGGGCTCCTACGAGCAGTACTTC
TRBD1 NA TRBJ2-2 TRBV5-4 CASSSERGQGVSGELFF TGTGCCAGCAGCTCGGAGAGAGGACAGGGAGTCTCCGGGGAGCTGTTTTTT
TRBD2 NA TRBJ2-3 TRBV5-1 CASSLGSSGRPDTQYF TGCGCCAGCAGCTTGGGATCCAGCGGGAGGCCAGATACGCAGTATTTT